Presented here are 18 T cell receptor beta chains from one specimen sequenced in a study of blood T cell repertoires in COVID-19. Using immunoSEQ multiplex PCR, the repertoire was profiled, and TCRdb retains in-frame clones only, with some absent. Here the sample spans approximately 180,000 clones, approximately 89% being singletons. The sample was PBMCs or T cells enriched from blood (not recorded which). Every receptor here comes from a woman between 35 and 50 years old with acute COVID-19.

The CDR3 region has the DNA TGCGCCAGCAGCCATGACAGGGGGCCCTACAATGAGCAGTTCTTC. As protein: CASSHDRGPYNEQFF. The chain recombines TRBV4-3 with TRBJ2-1, with 10 bases matching TRBD1. The CDR3 extends over 15 amino acids. Germline V CDR1 and CDR2: LGHNA, YSLEER. Trimming removed 3 bases from V and 2 bases from J; junction bases left unmatched: 1.

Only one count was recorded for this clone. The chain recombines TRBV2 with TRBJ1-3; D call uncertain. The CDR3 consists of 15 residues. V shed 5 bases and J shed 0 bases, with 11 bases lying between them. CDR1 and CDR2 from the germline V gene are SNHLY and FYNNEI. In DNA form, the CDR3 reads TGTGCCAGCAGTCCCTCTAGAAACTCTGGAAACACCATATATTTT. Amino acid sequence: CASSPSRNSGNTIYF.

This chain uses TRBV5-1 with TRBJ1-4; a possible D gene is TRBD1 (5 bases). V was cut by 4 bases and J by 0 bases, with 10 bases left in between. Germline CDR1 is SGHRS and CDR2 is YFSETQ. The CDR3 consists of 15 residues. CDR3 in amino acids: CASSVGQPTNEKLFF. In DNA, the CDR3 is TGCGCCAGCAGCGTAGGACAACCAACTAATGAAAAACTGTTTTTT.

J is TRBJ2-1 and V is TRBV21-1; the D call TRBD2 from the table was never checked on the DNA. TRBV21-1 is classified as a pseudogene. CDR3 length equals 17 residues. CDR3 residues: CASSKARGTSEHNEQFF. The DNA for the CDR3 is TGTGCCAGCAGCAAAGCGCGAGGGACTAGCGAACACAATGAGCAGTTCTTC.

This CDR3 reads CASSQDSGGEEDTQYF. The CDR3 coding sequence is TGTGCCAGCAGCCAAGACAGCGGAGGAGAGGAGGATACGCAGTATTTT. The J gene is TRBJ2-3, the V gene TRBV3-1 (or the pseudogene TRBV3-2); TRBD2 might be the D (5 bases). V was clipped by 0 bases and J by 6 bases, with 16 bases between them. The CDR3 runs to 16 residues. Germline V gives CDR1 LGHDT, CDR2 YNNKEL (reference sequence).

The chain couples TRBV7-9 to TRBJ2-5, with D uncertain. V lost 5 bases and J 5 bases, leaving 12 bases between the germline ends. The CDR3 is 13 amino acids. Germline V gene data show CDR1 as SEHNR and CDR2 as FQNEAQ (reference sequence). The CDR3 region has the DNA TGTGCCAGCAGCCCCCGAACTCGGGAGACCCAGTACTTC. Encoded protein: CASSPRTRETQYF.

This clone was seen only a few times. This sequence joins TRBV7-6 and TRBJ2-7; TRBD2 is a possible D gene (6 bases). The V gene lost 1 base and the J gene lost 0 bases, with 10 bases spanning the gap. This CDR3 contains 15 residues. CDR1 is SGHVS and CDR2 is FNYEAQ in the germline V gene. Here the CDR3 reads CASSLGGVHSYEQYF. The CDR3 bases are TGTGCCAGCAGCTTAGGGGGGGTTCACTCCTACGAGCAGTACTTC. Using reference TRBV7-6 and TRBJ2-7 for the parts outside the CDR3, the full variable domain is GAGVSQSPRYKVTKRGQDVALRCDPISGHVSLYWYRQALGQGPEFLTYFNYEAQQDKSGLPNDRFSAERPEGSISTLTIQRTEQRDSAMYRCASSLGGVHSYEQYFGPGTRLTVT.

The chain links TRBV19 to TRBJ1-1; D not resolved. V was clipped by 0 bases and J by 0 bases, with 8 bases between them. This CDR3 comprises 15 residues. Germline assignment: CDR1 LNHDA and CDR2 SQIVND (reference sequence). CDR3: CASSIDTGLNTEAFF. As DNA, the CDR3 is TGTGCCAGTAGTATAGATACGGGTTTGAACACTGAAGCTTTCTTT. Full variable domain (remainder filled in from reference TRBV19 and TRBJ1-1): DGGITQSPKYLFRKEGQNVTLSCEQNLNHDAMYWYRQDPGQGLRLIYYSQIVNDFQKGDIAEGYSVSREKKESFPLTVTSAQKNPTAFYLCASSIDTGLNTEAFFGQGTRLTVV.

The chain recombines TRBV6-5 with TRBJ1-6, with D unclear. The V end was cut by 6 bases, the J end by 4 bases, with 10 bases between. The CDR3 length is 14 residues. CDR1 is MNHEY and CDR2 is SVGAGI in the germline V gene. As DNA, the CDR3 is TGTGCCAGCAGCGGGAAGACGTATAATTCACCCCTCCACTTT. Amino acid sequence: CASSGKTYNSPLHF.

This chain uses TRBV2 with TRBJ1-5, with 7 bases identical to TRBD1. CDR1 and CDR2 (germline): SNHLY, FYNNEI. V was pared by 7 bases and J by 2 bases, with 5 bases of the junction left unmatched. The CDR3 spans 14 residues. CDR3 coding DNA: TGTGCCAGCACCCAAGGACAGGGCAATCAGCCCCAGCATTTT. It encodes CASTQGQGNQPQHF. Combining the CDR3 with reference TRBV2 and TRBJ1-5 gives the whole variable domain EPEVTQTPSHQVTQMGQEVILRCVPISNHLYFYWYRQILGQKVEFLVSFYNNEISEKSEIFDDQFSVERPDGSNFTLKIRSTKLEDSAMYFCASTQGQGNQPQHFGDGTRLSIL.

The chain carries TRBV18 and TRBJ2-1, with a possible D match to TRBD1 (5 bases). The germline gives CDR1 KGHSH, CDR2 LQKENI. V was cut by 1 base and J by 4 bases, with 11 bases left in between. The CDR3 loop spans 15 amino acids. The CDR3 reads CASSPRRGSYNEQFF. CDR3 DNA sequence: TGTGCCAGCTCACCACGTAGGGGTTCATACAATGAGCAGTTCTTC. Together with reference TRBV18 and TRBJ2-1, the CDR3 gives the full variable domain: NAGVMQNPRHLVRRRGQEARLRCSPMKGHSHVYWYRQLPEEGLKFMVYLQKENIIDESGMPKERFSAEFPKEGPSILRIQQVVRGDSAAYFCASSPRRGSYNEQFFGPGTRLTVL.

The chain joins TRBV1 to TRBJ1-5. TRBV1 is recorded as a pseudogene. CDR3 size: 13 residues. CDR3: CTSSQDYPQPQHF. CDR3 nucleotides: TGCACCAGCAGCCAAGATTATCCTCAGCCCCAGCATTTT.

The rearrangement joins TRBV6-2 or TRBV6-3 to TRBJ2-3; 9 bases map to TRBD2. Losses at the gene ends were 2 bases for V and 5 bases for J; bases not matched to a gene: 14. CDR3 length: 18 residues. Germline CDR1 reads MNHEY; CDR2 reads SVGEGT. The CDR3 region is CASSYTPAGGPSGDTQYF. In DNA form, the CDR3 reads TGTGCCAGCAGTTACACCCCGGCGGGAGGGCCTAGCGGAGATACGCAGTATTTT.

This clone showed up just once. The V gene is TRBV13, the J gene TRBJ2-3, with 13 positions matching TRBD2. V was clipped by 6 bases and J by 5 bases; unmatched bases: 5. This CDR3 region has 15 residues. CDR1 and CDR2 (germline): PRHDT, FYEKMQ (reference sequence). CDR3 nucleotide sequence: TGTGCCAGCAGAACTAGCGGGGGGGAGAAAGATACGCAGTATTTT. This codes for CASRTSGGEKDTQYF.

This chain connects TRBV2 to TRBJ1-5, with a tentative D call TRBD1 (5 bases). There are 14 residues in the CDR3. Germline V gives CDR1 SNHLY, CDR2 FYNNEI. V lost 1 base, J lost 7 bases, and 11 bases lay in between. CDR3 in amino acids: CASSEEQVEQPQHF. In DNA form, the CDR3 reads TGTGCCAGCAGTGAAGAACAGGTTGAACAGCCCCAGCATTTT.

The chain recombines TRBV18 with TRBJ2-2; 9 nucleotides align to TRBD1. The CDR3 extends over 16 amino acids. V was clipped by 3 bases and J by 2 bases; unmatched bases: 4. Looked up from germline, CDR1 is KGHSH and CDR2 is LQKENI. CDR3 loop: CASSPAQGANTGELFF. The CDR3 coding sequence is TGTGCCAGCTCACCGGCACAGGGGGCCAACACCGGGGAGCTGTTTTTT.

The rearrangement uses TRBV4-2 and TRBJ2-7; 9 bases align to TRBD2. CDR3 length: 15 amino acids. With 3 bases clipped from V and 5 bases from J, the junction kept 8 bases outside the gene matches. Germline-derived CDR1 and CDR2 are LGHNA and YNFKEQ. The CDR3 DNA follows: TGTGCCAGCAGCCATTTTATAGCGGGAGATGACGAGCAGTACTTC. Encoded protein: CASSHFIAGDDEQYF.

CDR3 residues: CASSLAGGTDTQYF. As DNA, the CDR3 is TGTGCCAGCAGCTTAGCGGGAGGCACAGATACGCAGTATTTT. The J gene is TRBJ2-3, the V gene TRBV11-2, with D perhaps matching TRBD2 (6 bases). The V gene lost 1 base and the J gene lost 1 base, with 6 bases spanning the gap. CDR3 size: 14 residues. Germline V lookup: CDR1 SGHAT, CDR2 FQNNGV.